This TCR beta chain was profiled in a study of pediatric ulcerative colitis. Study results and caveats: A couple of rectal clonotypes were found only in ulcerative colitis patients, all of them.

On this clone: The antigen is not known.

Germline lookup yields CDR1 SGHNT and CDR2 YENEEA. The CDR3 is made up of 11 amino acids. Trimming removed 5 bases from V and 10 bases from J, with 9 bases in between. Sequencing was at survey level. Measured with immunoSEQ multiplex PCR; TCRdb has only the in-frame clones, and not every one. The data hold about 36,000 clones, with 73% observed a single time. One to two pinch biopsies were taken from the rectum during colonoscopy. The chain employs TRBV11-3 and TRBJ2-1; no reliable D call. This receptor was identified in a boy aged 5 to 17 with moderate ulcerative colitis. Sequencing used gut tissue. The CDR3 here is CASSPLEEQFF. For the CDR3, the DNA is TGTGCCAGCAGCCCCCTGGAGGAGCAGTTCTTC.